The rows below give T cell receptor beta chains drawn from one sample of a study of metastatic and nonmetastatic thyroid tumors. TCRdb re-analyzed the PCR reads using MiXCR. The sample has tens of thousands of clones, 23% seen once; the top ten hold 71%. The sample comprised blood. These receptor sequences come from a male donor with papillary thyroid cancer or a benign thyroid nodule (not recorded which). Some clones in this sample may be carry-over from other donors' samples. CDR3s include the opening cysteine and the closing phenylalanine or tryptophan. The D gene is left open where the match is weak. The size field is filled for only some rows; it gives once, few, many or a size class.

d_gene,v_gene,j_gene,abundance,CDR3aa,CDR3nt
TRBD1,TRBV5-1,TRBJ2-2,many,CASGTGGLTGELFF,TGCGCCAGCGGGACAGGGGGCCTCACCGGGGAGCTGTTTTTT
-,TRBV11-2,TRBJ2-7,many,CASSFSGQAYEQYF,TGTGCCAGCAGCTTCAGCGGGCAAGCCTACGAGCAGTACTTC
TRBD1,TRBV11-3,TRBJ1-6,-,CASSLVLGTGHSPLHF,TGTGCCAGCAGCTTAGTCCTCGGGACAGGGCATTCACCCCTCCACTTT
-,TRBV20-1,TRBJ2-2,many,CSARDRPTGELFF,TGCAGTGCTAGAGATCGGCCGACTGGGGAGCTGTTTTTT
TRBD2,TRBV24-1,TRBJ2-1,few,CVTSDHGLAGGRMFF,TGTGTCACCAGTGACCATGGACTAGCGGGAGGGAGGATGTTCTTC
TRBD1,TRBV11-1,TRBJ2-7,-,CASSLLTGSGCEQYF,TGTGCCAGCAGCTTACTGACAGGGTCGGGGTGCGAGCAGTACTTC
-,TRBV5-1,TRBJ2-7,many,CASSQSGVSSYEQYF,TGCGCCAGCAGCCAATCAGGGGTGAGCTCCTACGAGCAGTACTTC
TRBD1,TRBV11-2,TRBJ2-2,many,CASSSYRGPNTGELFF,TGTGCCAGCAGCTCGTACAGGGGGCCGAACACCGGGGAGCTGTTTTTT
-,TRBV12-3/TRBV12-4,TRBJ1-3,few,CASSETGSSGNTIYF,TGTGCCAGCAGTGAGACAGGTAGCTCTGGAAACACCATATATTTT
-,TRBV30,TRBJ2-5,-,CAWSVVVTQYF,TGTGCCTGGAGTGTAGTAGTGACCCAGTACTTC
-,TRBV7-9,TRBJ2-2,many,CASSFLGASGELFF,TGTGCCAGCAGCTTTCTGGGGGCGAGCGGGGAGCTGTTTTTT
-,TRBV7-8,TRBJ2-1,many,CASSLVVGATYNEQFF,TGTGCCAGCAGCCTCGTTGTAGGCGCCACCTACAATGAGCAGTTCTTC
TRBD2,TRBV27,TRBJ2-3,-,CASRKGGTSGTSTDTQYF,TGTGCCAGCAGAAAGGGGGGGACTAGCGGGACAAGCACAGATACGCAGTATTTT
-,TRBV2,TRBJ1-1,-,CASGGGALNTEAFF,TGTGCCAGCGGGGGAGGGGCTCTAAACACTGAAGCTTTCTTT
TRBD2,TRBV29-1,TRBJ2-1,many,CSVYLAGGPFNEQFF,TGCAGCGTTTATCTAGCGGGAGGGCCTTTCAATGAGCAGTTCTTC
-,TRBV9,TRBJ2-7,once,CASSVWSGDEQYF,TGTGCCAGCAGCGTGTGGAGTGGGGACGAGCAGTACTTC
TRBD1,TRBV30,TRBJ1-4,-,CAWGTGTNEKLFF,TGTGCCTGGGGGACAGGCACTAATGAAAAACTGTTTTTT
TRBD2,TRBV5-6,TRBJ2-3,-,CASSLSGGARGADTQYF,TGTGCCAGCAGCTTGTCCGGGGGGGCCAGGGGTGCAGATACGCAGTATTTT
TRBD1,TRBV28,TRBJ2-7,-,CASSSTDRVYEQYF,TGTGCCAGCAGTTCTACCGACAGGGTCTACGAGCAGTACTTC
TRBD1,TRBV20-1,TRBJ2-7,few,CSVPGTGNEQYF,TGCAGTGTCCCGGGGACAGGGAACGAGCAGTACTTC
-,TRBV3-1,TRBJ2-7,many,CASSRTGGRNTYEQYF,TGTGCCAGCAGCCGGACCGGTGGCAGGAACACCTACGAGCAGTACTTC
-,TRBV25-1,TRBJ2-7,many,CASRQGPGEQYF,TGTGCCAGTCGGCAGGGACCAGGGGAGCAGTACTTC
-,TRBV6-4,TRBJ2-1,-,CASSDSWGRPYNEQFF,TGTGCCAGCAGTGACTCTTGGGGGAGGCCCTACAATGAGCAGTTCTTC
-,TRBV11-2,TRBJ2-1,-,CASSPVRSYNGQFF,TGTGCCAGCAGCCCAGTTAGATCCTACAATGGGCAGTTCTTC
-,TRBV19,TRBJ1-2,-,CASSIPGAGNYGYTF,TGTGCCAGTAGTATCCCGGGGGCTGGTAACTATGGCTACACCTTC
-,TRBV6-1,TRBJ2-2,many,CASSHPQGENTGELFF,TGTGCCAGCAGCCATCCCCAGGGAGAGAACACCGGGGAGCTGTTTTTT
-,TRBV2,TRBJ1-1,-,CASSEGRASTEAFF,TGTGCCAGCAGTGAAGGCAGGGCCAGCACTGAAGCTTTCTTT
TRBD2,TRBV6-1,TRBJ2-7,few,CASRPGLAAYEQYF,TGTGCCAGCAGACCGGGACTAGCGGCCTACGAGCAGTACTTC
-,TRBV28,TRBJ2-7,many,CASLMNREGDEQYF,TGTGCCAGCTTGATGAATCGGGAAGGGGACGAGCAGTACTTC
-,TRBV11-2,TRBJ2-1,-,CASSLDRVPPNYNEQFF,TGTGCCAGCAGCTTAGACAGGGTTCCCCCAAACTACAATGAGCAGTTCTTC
TRBD1,TRBV19,TRBJ2-5,few,CASSSGTGELETQYF,TGTGCCAGTAGTTCCGGGACAGGGGAATTGGAGACCCAGTACTTC
-,TRBV28,TRBJ2-3,many,CASRRGLTDTQYF,TGTGCCAGCAGACGTGGTCTCACAGATACGCAGTATTTT
-,TRBV20-1,TRBJ1-6,-,CSAREGLPGHSPLHF,TGCAGTGCTAGAGAGGGACTCCCTGGCCATTCACCCCTCCACTTT
-,TRBV5-1,TRBJ2-7,many,CASTPSIALSYEQYF,TGCGCCAGTACCCCATCGATCGCCCTTAGCTACGAGCAGTACTTC
-,TRBV10-2,TRBJ1-5,many,CASSEVGNQPQHF,TGCGCCAGCAGTGAGGTGGGGAATCAGCCCCAGCATTTT
TRBD1,TRBV6-1,TRBJ2-1,many,CASSDPGTGNNEQFF,TGTGCCAGCAGTGATCCCGGGACAGGGAACAATGAGCAGTTCTTC
TRBD1,TRBV6-1,TRBJ1-1,many,CASRAGGRDTEAFF,TGTGCCAGCAGGGCAGGGGGCCGGGACACTGAAGCTTTCTTT
TRBD1,TRBV28,TRBJ2-7,-,CASSRSGTGRYEQYF,TGTGCCAGCAGCCGTAGTGGGACAGGGCGCTACGAGCAGTACTTC
-,TRBV15,TRBJ2-3,-,CSTSSSQDTQYF,TGTTCCACCAGCTCTTCACAAGATACGCAGTATTTT
TRBD1,TRBV20-1,TRBJ2-7,-,CSASPLLQGTYEQYF,TGCAGTGCTTCTCCCTTATTACAGGGGACCTACGAGCAGTACTTC
TRBD2,TRBV6-1,TRBJ2-1,few,CASSQTSGSSDEQFF,TGTGCCAGCAGCCAGACTAGCGGGAGTTCGGATGAGCAGTTCTTC
-,TRBV11-2,TRBJ2-2,-,CASRSVSGELFF,TGTGCCAGCAGATCAGTCTCCGGGGAGCTGTTTTTT
TRBD1,TRBV6-2/TRBV6-3,TRBJ2-3,many,CASSAGTGGFTDTQYF,TGTGCCAGCAGTGCCGGGACAGGGGGTTTCACAGATACGCAGTATTTT
-,TRBV11-2,TRBJ2-1,-,CASSPSGPFGSYNEQFF,TGTGCCAGCAGCCCGTCAGGGCCCTTTGGCTCCTACAATGAGCAGTTCTTC
-,TRBV12-3/TRBV12-4,TRBJ1-6,many,CASSTGLSNSPLHF,TGTGCCAGCAGCACGGGGTTAAGTAATTCACCCCTCCACTTT
-,TRBV12-3/TRBV12-4,TRBJ2-5,many,CASSMPASEETQYF,TGTGCCAGCAGCATGCCGGCGTCAGAAGAGACCCAGTACTTC
TRBD1,TRBV19,TRBJ2-7,-,CASSISLGQGYEQYF,TGTGCCAGTAGTATATCGTTAGGACAGGGCTACGAGCAGTACTTC
-,TRBV6-2/TRBV6-3,TRBJ2-7,few,CASSYHPYEQYF,TGTGCCAGCAGTTACCACCCCTACGAGCAGTACTTC
-,TRBV24-1,TRBJ1-5,-,CATSEAGTSNQPQHF,TGTGCCACCAGTGAGGCAGGGACCAGCAATCAGCCCCAGCATTTT
TRBD2,TRBV14,TRBJ2-1,many,CASSQPESRAGGYNEQFF,TGTGCCAGCAGCCAACCCGAGAGTAGAGCGGGAGGATACAATGAGCAGTTCTTC
-,TRBV11-2,TRBJ2-7,many,CASSFDRYEQYF,TGTGCCAGCAGCTTCGACAGGTACGAGCAGTACTTC
TRBD1,TRBV15,TRBJ2-2,many,CATWDRVTGELFF,TGTGCCACTTGGGACAGGGTGACCGGGGAGCTGTTTTTT
TRBD2,TRBV6-1,TRBJ2-3,many,CASSGLASGDTQYF,TGTGCCAGCAGTGGACTAGCGAGTGGGGATACGCAGTATTTT
-,TRBV6-4,TRBJ2-2,many,CASSDNTGELFF,TGTGCCAGCAGTGACAACACCGGGGAGCTGTTTTTT
-,TRBV20-1,TRBJ1-2,few,CSARDFNYGYTF,TGCAGTGCTAGGGACTTTAACTATGGCTACACCTTC
TRBD2,TRBV15,TRBJ2-7,few,CATSRDSGGGGYEQYF,TGTGCCACCAGCAGAGATTCTGGTGGGGGAGGGTACGAGCAGTACTTC
-,TRBV18,TRBJ2-7,-,CASSPPTPYEQYF,TGTGCCAGCTCACCACCGACCCCCTACGAGCAGTACTTC
-,TRBV18,TRBJ2-7,-,CASSQRVSYEQYF,TGTGCCAGCTCACAACGGGTATCCTACGAGCAGTACTTC